The subject of this entry is one TCR beta chain. Patients who had autoimmune disease history or got systemic immunosuppression were left out. The sample originates from a study of OX40 agonist ivuxolimab in advanced cancers. This CDR3 has 14 residues. Between the trimmed V and J ends, which lost 2 bases and 6 bases, there was a span of 13 bases. Per germline, CDR1 SNHLY and CDR2 FYNNEI. Libraries were prepared by immunoSEQ multiplex PCR; TCRdb keeps only in-frame clonotypes and omits some of them. The sample holds approximately 8,800 clones, around 75% seen once. The sequence came from an adult with an advanced solid tumor such as melanoma, head and neck, liver or kidney cancer. The specimen comprised CD4+ or CD8+ T cells sorted from blood, sampled in a trial of the OX40 agonist ivuxolimab. This chain links TRBV2 with TRBJ1-1; possible D gene TRBD1, 6 bases. The CDR3, as DNA: TGTGCCAGCAGTGAATCGGGGGGGCGTCCTGAAGCTTTCTTT. This encodes CASSESGGRPEAFF.